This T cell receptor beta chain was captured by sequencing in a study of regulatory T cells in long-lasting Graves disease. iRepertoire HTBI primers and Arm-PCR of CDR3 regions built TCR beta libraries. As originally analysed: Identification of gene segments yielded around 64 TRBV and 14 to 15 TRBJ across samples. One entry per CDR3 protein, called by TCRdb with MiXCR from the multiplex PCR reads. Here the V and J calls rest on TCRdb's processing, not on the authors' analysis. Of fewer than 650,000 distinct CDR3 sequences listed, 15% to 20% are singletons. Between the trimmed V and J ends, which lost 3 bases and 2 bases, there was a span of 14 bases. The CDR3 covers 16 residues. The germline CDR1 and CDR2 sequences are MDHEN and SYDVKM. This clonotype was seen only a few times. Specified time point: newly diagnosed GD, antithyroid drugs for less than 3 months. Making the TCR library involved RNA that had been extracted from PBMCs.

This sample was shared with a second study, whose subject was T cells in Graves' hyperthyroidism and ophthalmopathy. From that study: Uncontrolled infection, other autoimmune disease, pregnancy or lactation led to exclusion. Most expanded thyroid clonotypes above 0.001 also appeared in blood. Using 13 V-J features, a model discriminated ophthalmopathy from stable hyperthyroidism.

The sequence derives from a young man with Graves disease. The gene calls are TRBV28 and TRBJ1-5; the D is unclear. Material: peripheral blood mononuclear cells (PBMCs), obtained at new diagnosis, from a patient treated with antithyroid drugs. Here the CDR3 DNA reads TGTGCCAGCAGTTTGTCCCCCCCTACGGGCAATCAGCCCCAGCATTTT. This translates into CASSLSPPTGNQPQHF.